Sequencing of this T cell receptor (beta chain) was carried out in a study of CD39 and CD103 CD8 tumor-infiltrating T cells. DN, SP and DP CD8 TIL subsets came from CD39/CD103 sorting of CD3+CD4-CD8+CD45RA- cells. The repertoire was sequenced with immunoSEQ multiplex PCR; TCRdb's copy has only in-frame clones and lacks some. The sample lists 1,500 to 2,000 clones; around 69% were seen once. The CDR3 covers 16 residues. V gave up 0 bases and J gave up 2 bases, with 8 bases separating them. Germline V gene data show CDR1 as LGHNA and CDR2 as YSLEER. This chain links TRBV4-3 with TRBJ2-6; tentative D call: TRBD1 (5 bases). This TCR came from a human donor with head and neck squamous cell carcinoma. Material: CD39- CD103- CD8+ T cells sorted from the tumor. The subset is: CD103-CD39- double-negative CD45RA- CD8 T cells. The CDR3 nucleotides are TGCGCCAGCAGCCAAGAAGAAGGGGCTGGGGCCAACGTCCTGACTTTC. Residues: CASSQEEGAGANVLTF.